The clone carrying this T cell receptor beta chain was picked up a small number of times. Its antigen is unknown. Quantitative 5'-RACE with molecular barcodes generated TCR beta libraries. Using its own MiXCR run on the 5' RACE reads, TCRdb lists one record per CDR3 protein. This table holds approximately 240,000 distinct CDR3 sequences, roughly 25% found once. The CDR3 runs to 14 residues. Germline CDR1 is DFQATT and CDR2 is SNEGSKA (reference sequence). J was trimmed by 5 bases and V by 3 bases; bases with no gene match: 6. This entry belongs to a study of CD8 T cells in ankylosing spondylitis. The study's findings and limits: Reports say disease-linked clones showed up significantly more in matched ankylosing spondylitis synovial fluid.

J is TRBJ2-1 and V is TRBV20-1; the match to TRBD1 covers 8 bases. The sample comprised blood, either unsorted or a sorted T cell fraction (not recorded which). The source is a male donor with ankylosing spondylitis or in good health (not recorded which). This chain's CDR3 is CSARSGGAHNEQFF. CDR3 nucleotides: TGCAGTGCTAGGTCAGGGGGCGCCCACAATGAGCAGTTCTTC.